The 32 T cell receptor beta chains below all came from one sample that was sequenced in a study of CXCR3-negative and CXCR3-positive naive CD8 T cells. TRB cDNA libraries were made by UMI-labeled 5' RACE. No DNA is given; TCRdb re-called the 5' RACE reads and lists each CDR3 protein once. The sample's table shows approximately 56,000 distinct CDR3 sequences. The sequencing sample was made of memory CD8+ T cells from blood. The receptors stem from a human donor in good health. Some clones in this sample may be carry-over from other donors' samples.

The J gene is TRBJ1-5, the V gene TRBV6-5; the TCRdb call, TRBD1, lacks DNA for checking. Germline loops: CDR1 MNHEY, CDR2 SVGAGI. The CDR3 sequence is 17 residues long. This chain's CDR3 is CASSYSGTGGYNQPQHF.

J is TRBJ2-7 and V is TRBV29-1; TCRdb indicates TRBD1, and absent DNA this call remains unverified. Looked up from germline, CDR1 is SQVTM and CDR2 is ANQGSEA. CDR3 size: 15 residues. CDR3 in amino acids: CSVEDQDGQDHEQYF.

The rearrangement joins TRBV28 to TRBJ1-1. Germline assignment: CDR1 MDHEN and CDR2 SYDVKM. CDR3 length: 13 amino acids. The CDR3 sequence is CASRTTENTEAFF.

This chain's CDR3 is CASSLDSSGADVLTF. The rearrangement joins TRBV6-1 to TRBJ2-6. Germline lookup yields CDR1 MNHNS and CDR2 SASEGT. This CDR3 spans 15 amino acids.

This clonotype shows up as large by frequency. The rearrangement joins TRBV20-1 to TRBJ2-7; as DNA is missing, the TRBD2 call by TCRdb cannot be tested. The germline CDR1 and CDR2 sequences are DFQATT and SNEGSKA (reference sequence). This CDR3 is 13 amino acids long. CDR3 protein: CSARWTSDYEQYF.

The chain employs TRBV14 and TRBJ2-1; no DNA is available, so the TRBD1 call from TCRdb remains unchecked. Germline loops: CDR1 SGHDN, CDR2 FVKESK. This CDR3 comprises 16 residues. CDR3 region: CASSPEGRGVLDEQFF. The whole variable domain, filled in from reference TRBV14 and TRBJ2-1, reads EAGVTQFPSHSVIEKGQTVTLRCDPISGHDNLYWYRRVMGKEIKFLLHFVKESKQDESGMPNNRFLAERTGGTYSTLKVQPAELEDSGVYFCASSPEGRGVLDEQFFGPGTRLTVL.

The CDR3 protein is CASSPSEALLGTDTQYF. The chain uses TRBV28 and TRBJ2-3; TCRdb selects TRBD1, and the lack of DNA leaves this call unchecked. The germline CDR1 and CDR2 sequences are MDHEN and SYDVKM. The CDR3 extends over 17 amino acids.

This sequence joins TRBV20-1 and TRBJ2-1; TCRdb's D gene call, TRBD1, goes unchecked for lack of DNA. This CDR3 spans 14 amino acids. The germline gives CDR1 DFQATT, CDR2 SNEGSKA (reference sequence). CDR3 loop: CSFERQGVYNEQFF.

The chain couples TRBV29-1 to TRBJ2-7. Per germline, CDR1 SQVTM and CDR2 ANQGSEA. The CDR3 extends over 13 amino acids. The CDR3 here is CSVEVTDPYEQYF.

The rearrangement joins TRBV6-4 to TRBJ2-2. CDR3 length: 13 amino acids. The germline V gene encodes CDR1 MRHNA and CDR2 SNTAGT. CDR3 residues: CASSHGDTGELFF.

The chain links TRBV27 to TRBJ2-7. CDR1 and CDR2 from the germline V gene are MNHEY and SMNVEV (reference sequence). This CDR3 has 13 amino acids. This CDR3 reads CASSFTGGYEQYF.

The genes are TRBV25-1 and TRBJ2-3; TCRdb proposes TRBD1, but this gene call is untestable without DNA. Per germline, CDR1 MGHDK and CDR2 SYGVNS. The CDR3 is made up of 18 amino acids. CDR3 amino acids: CASGGQGVQGRLVDTQYF.

The CDR3 protein is CASSEWPAETQYF. The chain links TRBV9 to TRBJ2-5. This CDR3 region has 13 residues. The germline CDR1 and CDR2 sequences are SGDLS and YYNGEE.

The rearrangement links TRBV7-3 to TRBJ2-1; the D call from TCRdb, TRBD2, cannot be confirmed without DNA. Germline V gene sequence: CDR1 SGHTA, CDR2 FQGTGA. CDR3 length equals 15 residues. CDR3 sequence: CASSLMGGPLNEQFF.

V is TRBV10-3 and J is TRBJ2-7; no DNA is available, so the TRBD1 call from TCRdb remains unchecked. This CDR3 has 15 residues. CDR1 is ENHRY, CDR2 SYGVKD, per germline. CDR3: CAISESTGQDYEQYF.

The genes are TRBV29-1 and TRBJ2-1; TCRdb names TRBD1, which stays unverified in the absence of DNA. This CDR3 is 15 amino acids long. Germline V gene lookup returns CDR1 SQVTM and CDR2 ANQGSEA. CDR3: CSVEGGTGALNEQFF.

The chain carries TRBV7-9 and TRBJ2-1; TCRdb lists TRBD1, though no DNA is available to test this call. The CDR3 totals 14 residues. Germline CDR1 is SEHNR and CDR2 is FQNEAQ (reference sequence). CDR3 protein: CASSDGASYNEQFF.

The V call is TRBV27, the J call TRBJ2-7; the D call from TCRdb, TRBD2, cannot be confirmed without DNA. The CDR3 loop spans 18 amino acids. From germline, CDR1 is MNHEY and CDR2 SMNVEV (reference sequence). The CDR3 loop is CASYIGTSGRFTRYEQYF.

The chain employs TRBV19 and TRBJ2-5; TCRdb names TRBD1, which stays unverified in the absence of DNA. Germline V CDR1 and CDR2: LNHDA, SQIVND (reference sequence). CDR3 length: 16 residues. CDR3 protein: CASSKRRDTSQETQYF.

The V and J genes are TRBV7-9 and TRBJ2-5; TCRdb's D call, TRBD1, is unchecked because there is no DNA. The germline gives CDR1 SEHNR, CDR2 FQNEAQ (reference sequence). The CDR3 spans 14 residues. The CDR3 reads CASSLVGSPETQYF.

The chain employs TRBV6-6 and TRBJ2-1; TCRdb reports TRBD2, a call that lacks DNA to check it against. Germline V CDR1 and CDR2: MNHNY, SVGAGI (reference sequence). The length of the CDR3 is 15 residues. CDR3 loop: CASSYLAANRNEQFF.

This chain links TRBV29-1 with TRBJ1-1. Germline V gene data show CDR1 as SQVTM and CDR2 as ANQGSEA. CDR3 size: 14 residues. The CDR3 is CSVDGIRAVTEAFF.

This chain uses TRBV7-9 with TRBJ2-3; TCRdb returns TRBD1, unconfirmable since there is no DNA. This CDR3 has 15 residues. CDR1 and CDR2 from the germline V gene are SEHNR and FQNEAQ (reference sequence). The CDR3 here is CASRRQRSSTDTQYF. The complete variable domain, with remaining parts taken from reference TRBV7-9 and TRBJ2-3, reads DTGVSQNPRHKITKRGQNVTFRCDPISEHNRLYWYRQTLGQGPEFLTYFQNEAQLEKSRLLSDRFSAERPKGSFSTLEIQRTEQGDSAMYLCASRRQRSSTDTQYFGPGTRLTVL.

This chain's CDR3 is CASSQDNDPIGYTF. The V and J genes are TRBV4-3 and TRBJ1-2. The CDR3 totals 14 residues. Germline values: CDR1 LGHNA, CDR2 YSLEER.

This rearrangement joins TRBV7-9 to TRBJ2-2; with no DNA, the TCRdb D assignment of TRBD2 cannot be verified. The germline V gene has CDR1 SEHNR and CDR2 FQNEAQ (reference sequence). This CDR3 has 16 amino acids. CDR3 sequence: CASSPASGASTGELFF.

The chain is built from TRBV4-1 and TRBJ1-6. The germline CDR1 and CDR2 sequences are MGHRA and YSYEKL. This CDR3 spans 18 amino acids. Here the CDR3 reads CASSQDFTRSSYNSPLHF.

V and J are TRBV6-2 or TRBV6-3 and TRBJ2-3; TCRdb designates TRBD1, a call that cannot be tested without DNA. Germline V lookup: CDR1 MNHEY, CDR2 SVGEGT. This CDR3 region has 16 residues. CDR3 sequence: CASSYPTARSTDTQYF.

The rearrangement uses TRBV29-1 and TRBJ1-1; TCRdb's D gene call, TRBD1, goes unchecked for lack of DNA. Germline-derived CDR1 and CDR2 are SQVTM and ANQGSEA. This CDR3 spans 12 amino acids. Here the CDR3 reads CSVRQGATEAFF.

The chain uses TRBV28 and TRBJ2-7; TCRdb lists TRBD1, though no DNA is available to test this call. Germline values: CDR1 MDHEN, CDR2 SYDVKM. There are 15 residues in the CDR3. The chain's CDR3 is CASSLLQGAVDEQYF.

The chain employs TRBV5-1 and TRBJ2-7; the D call of TRBD1 rests on TCRdb alone, since no DNA is present to check it. Per the germline V gene, CDR1 is SGHRS and CDR2 is YFSETQ. The CDR3 has 12 amino acids. The CDR3 region is CASSFTGKEQYF.

The CDR3 loop is CASSLGRGMNTEAFF. The chain employs TRBV12-3 or TRBV12-4 and TRBJ1-1. The CDR3 consists of 15 residues.

V and J are TRBV4-2 and TRBJ2-3; TCRdb indicates TRBD2, and absent DNA this call remains unverified. Germline CDR1 is LGHNA and CDR2 is YNFKEQ. The CDR3 runs to 16 residues. CDR3 amino acids: CASSASGGEPSDTQYF.